Sequencing of this T cell receptor (beta chain) was carried out in a study of T cells after yellow fever vaccination. TCRdb re-called the 5' RACE reads through MiXCR, storing one row per CDR3 protein. The sample shows about 63,000 distinct CDR3 sequences, about 7% of them seen only once. This clonotype showed up many times. No antigen is known for it. Study observations and caveats: Detected again after the booster were most primary-vaccination clones, at 95% to 96% CD4 and nearly 90% CD8.

The receptor was isolated from a young man who received the YFV17D yellow fever vaccine. Sequencing was performed on CD8+ T cells sorted from PBMCs, taken 15 days after the yellow fever booster vaccination.

CDR3 region: CASSNRVAGAQRKSDTQYF. CDR3 nucleotide sequence: TGTGCCAGCAGCAACAGGGTAGCGGGAGCTCAAAGAAAGTCTGATACGCAGTATTTT. The chain has TRBV21-1 and TRBJ2-3; the table's D call, TRBD2, was not checked against the DNA. TRBV21-1 is a recognized pseudogene. The CDR3 is 19 residues long.